The 2 T cell receptor beta chains below were found in one sample sequenced in a study of T cells expressing NK-cell markers. TCRdb reprocessed the 5' RACE reads and reports one entry per CDR3 protein, with no DNA. The sample has about 460,000 distinct CDR3 sequences; the top ten hold more than 1.4%. The sample comprised blood T cells: a sorted CD56 or NKG2C T cell subset, CD4+ or CD8+ T cells, or bulk PBMC T cells (not recorded which). The source is a woman aged 45 to 65 in good health.

The rearrangement joins TRBV24-1 to TRBJ2-1; as DNA is missing, the TRBD1 call by TCRdb cannot be tested. From germline, CDR1 is KGHDR and CDR2 SFDVKD. The CDR3 totals 15 residues. The CDR3 protein is CATSDSLDRSNEQFF.

The chain has TRBV7-3 and TRBJ2-1; TCRdb names TRBD2, which stays unverified in the absence of DNA. This CDR3 has 14 amino acids. Germline CDR1 reads SGHTA; CDR2 reads FQGTGA. This CDR3 reads CASSLSAGRNEQFF.